The clone carrying this T cell receptor beta chain was counted a few times. This CDR3 contains 14 residues. From germline, CDR1 is MNHEY and CDR2 SVGAGI. J was trimmed by 4 bases and V by 2 bases; bases with no gene match: 2. The data derive from a study of blood T cells in healthy people across ages. Whole-study context: Capture via template switching afforded approximately one barcoded beta molecule per two T cells.

Sample-barcoded 5' priming and a J-beta primer mix drove a second PCR of about 7 to 12 cycles. TCRdb fed the 5' RACE reads into MiXCR, producing one record per CDR3 protein. The sample yields roughly 1.5 million distinct CDR3 sequences, 42% seen once. The clonotype was recovered from a woman between 18 and 29 years old in good health. Sequencing was done on a sample of blood. The V and J genes are TRBV6-5 and TRBJ1-1; 9 bases agree with TRBD1. The CDR3 spells CASSYTDRGTEAFF. CDR3 DNA: TGTGCCAGCAGTTACACGGACAGGGGCACTGAAGCTTTCTTT.